Listed below are T cell receptor beta chains from one sample, sequenced in a study of T cell responses to AZD1222 COVID-19 vaccine. TCRdb's table, derived via immunoSEQ multiplex PCR, lists solely in-frame clones and lacks some. Of around 110,000 clones in the sample, around 94% are singletons; the top ten hold about 1.4%. Material: peripheral blood, obtained 28 days after the second AZD1222 dose. The receptors here all came from an adult who received the AZD1222 COVID-19 vaccine. Each CDR3 is given with its conserved first and last residue.

CDR3,V,J
CASSKEGGGSTYEQYF,TRBV21-1,TRBJ2-7
CASSWSSEGDTQYF,TRBV2,TRBJ2-3
CASSYQNQPQHF,TRBV7-9,TRBJ1-5
CASRWTSGNTGELFF,TRBV14,TRBJ2-2
CASSVPVAGGPGRDEQFF,TRBV5-1,TRBJ2-1
CASKQREAPEQYF,TRBV19,TRBJ2-7
CASSPINQPQHF,TRBV12-3/TRBV12-4,TRBJ1-5
CASSLPTGGSGEKLFF,TRBV28,TRBJ1-4
CASRLGTAFSGNTIYF,TRBV28,TRBJ1-3
CASSASGGGGTQYF,TRBV27,TRBJ2-5
CASRDSVLGTQYF,TRBV2,TRBJ2-5
CASSLEDGSYNSPLHF,TRBV7-8,TRBJ1-6
CASSLTLPLEAFF,TRBV7-2,TRBJ1-1
CASSYWGDQPQHF,TRBV6-6,TRBJ1-5
CASSRTGLTYEQYF,TRBV2,TRBJ2-7
CASSWGGTAEAFF,TRBV27,TRBJ1-1
CDSSIERRGNQPQHF,TRBV19,TRBJ1-5
CASSLEGASNQPQHF,TRBV27,TRBJ1-5
CASSLSVRGRPGANVLTF,TRBV5-8,TRBJ2-6
CASSRVVGGANVLTF,TRBV9,TRBJ2-6
CASSPSGLEAFF,TRBV5-1,TRBJ1-1
CASSPISGTNTGELFF,TRBV5-6,TRBJ2-2
CATMYRGGSGANVLTF,TRBV7-9,TRBJ2-6
CSVASGNNEQFF,TRBV29-1,TRBJ2-1
CASSLRGLAATSSTDTQYF,TRBV7-2,TRBJ2-3
CASSVQGAPNTEAFF,TRBV9,TRBJ1-1
CSASRSYEQYF,TRBV20-1,TRBJ2-7
CSASQGQVTEAFF,TRBV20-1,TRBJ1-1
CASSSRGKLSGHQFF,TRBV28,TRBJ2-1
CASSPSRTNNEQFF,TRBV3-1/TRBV3-2,TRBJ2-1
CASSVTGGFLEQFF,TRBV5-1,TRBJ2-1
CASSPETGDYGYTF,TRBV18,TRBJ1-2
CASSLSRGHYGYTF,TRBV7-2,TRBJ1-2